These T cell receptor beta chains were read from a single sample in a study of response to subunit inactivated influenza vaccine. TCRdb independently ran MiXCR on the RT-PCR reads; one entry per CDR3 protein. The sample includes 150,000 to 200,000 distinct CDR3 sequences, about 12% of them seen just once. These data were also reused for a study on T cells expressing NK-cell markers.

The starting material was CD8+ T cells sorted from PBMCs, obtained approximately 13 days after vaccination. These receptors were collected from a man aged 45-65 years who received an inactivated influenza vaccine. Both conserved end residues are part of each CDR3.

15	TRBV25-1	TRBJ2-3	CASSESAGGGDTQYF
16	TRBV27	TRBJ1-1	CASSLSVGGLFTEAFF
13	TRBV5-6	TRBJ1-5	CASSLTGHQPQHF
15	TRBV29-1	TRBJ2-2	CSVEDGDTNTGELFF
13	TRBV5-6	TRBJ2-1	CASSHLAGDEQFF
16	TRBV7-9	TRBJ1-4	CASSLRTGDPNEKLFF
15	TRBV6-5	TRBJ1-2	CASSYSRQPDYGYTF
14	TRBV27	TRBJ2-7	CASRPGTMAYEQYF
14	TRBV6-2/TRBV6-3	TRBJ2-1	CASSYSRVYNEQFF
15	TRBV7-9	TRBJ2-3	CASSLAILDTDTQYF
14	TRBV28	TRBJ2-7	CASSLISGSYEQYF
14	TRBV10-2	TRBJ2-7	CASSEWTGTYEQYF
15	TRBV28	TRBJ2-2	CASSGGPPNTGELFF
14	TRBV15	TRBJ2-7	CATSPPSSSYEQYF
16	TRBV9	TRBJ2-1	CASSAFGQSLYNEQFF
20	TRBV9	TRBJ2-2	CASRPGTSGGRTANTGELFF
16	TRBV4-2	TRBJ2-7	CASSQPGLAGSYEQYF